The 22 T cell receptor beta chains given below trace back to one sample, sequenced in a study of STAT5B mutations in CD4+ large granular lymphocyte leukemia. The repertoire was sequenced with immunoSEQ multiplex PCR; TCRdb's copy has only in-frame clones and lacks some. The sample comprises 30,000 or so clones, more than 60% of which are singletons, and 1% to 1.4% rests with the top ten. Sequenced input: CD4+ T cells from blood buffy coats. Source of these receptors: a human donor in good health.

This clone was found a few times. V is TRBV7-9 and J is TRBJ1-5, with D unclear. The CDR3 runs to 12 residues. Between the trimmed V and J ends, which lost 0 bases and 12 bases, there was a span of 9 bases. Germline V CDR1 and CDR2: SEHNR, FQNEAQ (reference sequence). CDR3 amino acids: CASSLAQERQHF. The CDR3 DNA sequence: TGTGCCAGCAGCTTAGCGCAGGAACGCCAGCATTTT. Supplemented by reference TRBV7-9 and TRBJ1-5, the full variable domain reads DTGVSQNPRHKITKRGQNVTFRCDPISEHNRLYWYRQTLGQGPEFLTYFQNEAQLEKSRLLSDRFSAERPKGSFSTLEIQRTEQGDSAMYLCASSLAQERQHFGDGTRLSIL.

The V gene is TRBV6-1, the J gene TRBJ2-1, with TRBD2 identical over 11 bases. Germline assignment: CDR1 MNHNS and CDR2 SASEGT. This CDR3 comprises 13 residues. V was clipped by 6 bases and J by 5 bases; unmatched bases: 0. The CDR3 region has the DNA TGTGCCAGCAGGGGACTAGCGGACAATGAGCAGTTCTTC. Translating it yields CASRGLADNEQFF.

This clone was observed a few times. The rearrangement joins TRBV11-2 to TRBJ2-2, with D tentatively TRBD1 or TRBD2 (5 bases each). Trimming removed 6 bases at V and 8 bases at J, with 19 bases between. Germline V gene lookup returns CDR1 SGHAT and CDR2 FQNNGV. The CDR3 contains 15 residues. The DNA of the CDR3 is TGTGCCAGCAGTTACGGGACGCGGTCTGGTGGGGAGCTGTTTTTT. This sequence encodes CASSYGTRSGGELFF.

J is TRBJ2-5 and V is TRBV7-9; perhaps TRBD1 as D (6 bases). The CDR3 is 13 amino acids. CDR1 is SEHNR and CDR2 is FQNEAQ in the germline V gene (reference sequence). Trimming removed 3 bases from V and 5 bases from J, with 10 bases in between. In nucleotides, the CDR3 is TGTGCCAGCAGCTTTACAGGGTCGGAGACCCAGTACTTC. As protein: CASSFTGSETQYF.

The rearrangement uses TRBV2 and TRBJ1-4, with a weak D call TRBD1 (5 bases). V lost 3 bases and J 3 bases, leaving 11 bases between the germline ends. CDR1 and CDR2 (germline): SNHLY, FYNNEI. The CDR3 covers 15 residues. The CDR3 sequence: CASSELGLANEKLFF. CDR3 coding DNA: TGTGCCAGCAGTGAGTTGGGGCTGGCTAATGAAAAACTGTTTTTT.

This clone has only one observation. The chain carries TRBV7-8 and TRBJ1-1; D is ambiguous. The CDR3 spans 14 residues. Germline values: CDR1 SGHVS, CDR2 FQNEAQ. The V gene lost 5 bases and the J gene lost 1 base, with 11 bases spanning the gap. Here the CDR3 reads CASSPRRANTEAFF. The CDR3 DNA reads TGTGCCAGCAGCCCCCGGCGGGCGAACACTGAAGCTTTCTTT. Variable domain in full (rest from reference TRBV7-8 and TRBJ1-1): GAGVSQSPRYKVAKRGQDVALRCDPISGHVSLFWYQQALGQGPEFLTYFQNEAQLDKSGLPSDRFFAERPEGSVSTLKIQRTQQEDSAVYLCASSPRRANTEAFFGQGTRLTVV.

The chain has TRBV6-1 and TRBJ1-4, with 10 bases aligning to TRBD1. V was clipped by 0 bases and J by 8 bases; unmatched bases: 6. From germline, CDR1 is MNHNS and CDR2 SASEGT. CDR3 length: 16 amino acids. DNA for the CDR3: TGTGCCAGCAGTGAAGCGTCAGGGACAGGGGTCGAAAAACTGTTTTTT. Encoded protein: CASSEASGTGVEKLFF.

The V call is TRBV30, the J call TRBJ2-7; 7 nucleotides align to TRBD2. The CDR3 length is 13 residues. The V gene end was trimmed by 4 bases and the J gene end by 6 bases; junction bases not matched to a gene: 9. Germline V gene data show CDR1 as GTSNPN and CDR2 as SVGIG (reference sequence). CDR3: CAWNRGGDREQYF. CDR3 coding DNA: TGTGCCTGGAATCGGGGAGGGGATCGCGAGCAGTACTTC.

The chain recombines TRBV9 with TRBJ1-5; D remains unclear. The CDR3 sequence is 13 residues long. Trimming pared 0 bases from V and 7 bases from J, leaving 8 bases between. Germline CDR1 is SGDLS and CDR2 is YYNGEE. CDR3 sequence: CASSVGTDQPQHF. In DNA, the CDR3 is TGTGCCAGCAGCGTAGGGACGGACCAGCCCCAGCATTTT.

This chain uses TRBV2 with TRBJ2-5; TRBD2 matches 7 bases. Germline lookup yields CDR1 SNHLY and CDR2 FYNNEI. J was trimmed by 2 bases and V by 4 bases; bases with no gene match: 4. The CDR3 runs to 14 residues. CDR3 DNA: TGTGCCAGCAGTGGGGGCGGGAGTCAAGAGACCCAGTACTTC. Translating it yields CASSGGGSQETQYF.

This chain links TRBV5-4 with TRBJ2-3, with D tentatively TRBD2 (7 bases). Trimming stripped 0 bases from V and 0 bases from J, with 14 bases between. Germline values: CDR1 SGHNT, CDR2 YYREEE (reference sequence). The CDR3 runs 17 residues. The CDR3 DNA reads TGTGCCAGCAGCTTGGGAGGAGGGGGGGGTAGCACAGATACGCAGTATTTT. It codes for CASSLGGGGGSTDTQYF.

The chain links TRBV28 to TRBJ1-5; TRBD1 matches at 10 bases. Germline V gene sequence: CDR1 MDHEN, CDR2 SYDVKM. V lost 6 bases and J lost 7; bases outside the gene matches: 9. The CDR3 is 15 amino acids. The CDR3 bases are TGTGCCAGCAGCCCTGACAGGGGGCTCGGACAGCCCCAGCATTTT. Its translation: CASSPDRGLGQPQHF.

The chain uses TRBV30 and TRBJ1-6, with 9 bases aligning to TRBD1. V was clipped by 4 bases and J by 9 bases; unmatched bases: 10. This CDR3 has 15 amino acids. Germline V gives CDR1 GTSNPN, CDR2 SVGIG (reference sequence). CDR3 sequence reads: CAWTQETGGSSPLHF. DNA of the CDR3: TGTGCCTGGACCCAAGAAACAGGGGGCAGTTCACCCCTCCACTTT.

The chain links TRBV5-8 to TRBJ2-5; 9 positions match TRBD1. This CDR3 spans 15 amino acids. Unmatched junction bases numbered 9, after V lost 4 bases and J lost 5 bases. The germline gives CDR1 SGHTS, CDR2 YDEGEE. CDR3 protein: CASSPRGQGKETQYF. The CDR3 DNA reads as TGTGCCAGCAGCCCTCGCGGACAGGGGAAGGAGACCCAGTACTTC.

The chain uses TRBV5-1 and TRBJ2-2; no clear D gene. The CDR3 consists of 14 residues. The V end was cut by 1 base, the J end by 5 bases, with 9 bases between. From germline, CDR1 is SGHRS and CDR2 YFSETQ. The CDR3 sequence is CASSLRLGTGELFF. The CDR3 DNA follows: TGCGCCAGCAGCTTGCGGCTTGGGACCGGGGAGCTGTTTTTT.

The genes are TRBV11-1 and TRBJ1-4; D gene ambiguous. Looked up from germline, CDR1 is SGHAT and CDR2 is FQDESV (reference sequence). V lost 9 bases, J lost 5 bases, and 10 bases lay in between. The CDR3 has 12 residues. CDR3 bases: TGTGCCAGTTCCTGGGGAAATGAAAAACTGTTTTTT. Its protein is CASSWGNEKLFF.

The rearrangement links TRBV2 to TRBJ2-5, with TRBD1 matching over 9 bases. After removal of 5 bases from V and 5 bases from J, the junction contained 9 bases not matched to a gene. CDR3 size: 15 residues. Germline loops: CDR1 SNHLY, CDR2 FYNNEI. The CDR3 sequence is CASSPQTGGGETQYF. CDR3 DNA: TGTGCCAGCAGTCCTCAAACAGGGGGCGGCGAGACCCAGTACTTC.

The rearrangement links TRBV30 to TRBJ2-2, with 8 bases fitting TRBD2. This CDR3 is built from 14 residues. V shed 6 bases and J 2 bases; nucleotides not matched to a gene: 5. From germline, CDR1 is GTSNPN and CDR2 SVGIG (reference sequence). Here the CDR3 DNA reads TGTGCCTGTGGTAGCGGGGCAAACACCGGGGAGCTGTTTTTT. Translating gives CACGSGANTGELFF.

This chain uses TRBV30 with TRBJ2-3; 8 bases align to TRBD2. This CDR3 has 14 amino acids. Germline CDR1 GTSNPN, CDR2 SVGIG (reference sequence). J gave up 5 bases and V 3 bases, and 7 bases lay outside the gene matches. The CDR3 loop is CAWRGAGAIDTQYF. The CDR3, as DNA: TGTGCCTGGAGGGGAGCGGGAGCAATAGATACGCAGTATTTT.

A few counts support this clone. The chain joins TRBV28 to TRBJ1-5, with D perhaps matching TRBD1 (6 bases). The CDR3 length is 13 residues. CDR1 and CDR2 (germline): MDHEN, SYDVKM. V was clipped by 6 bases and J by 4 bases, with 10 bases between them. CDR3 residues: CASRPDRNQPQHF. The CDR3 region has the DNA TGTGCCAGCAGACCCGACAGGAATCAGCCCCAGCATTTT. Full variable domain (missing parts from reference TRBV28 and TRBJ1-5): DVKVTQSSRYLVKRTGEKVFLECVQDMDHENMFWYRQDPGLGLRLIYFSYDVKMKEKGDIPEGYSVSREKKERFSLILESASTNQTSMYLCASRPDRNQPQHFGDGTRLSIL.

There are a few counts of this clone. The chain carries TRBV30 and TRBJ1-5, with D possibly matching TRBD1 (5 bases). CDR1 is GTSNPN, CDR2 SVGIG, per germline (reference sequence). The CDR3 is 13 residues long. Trimming left V 1 base short and J 9 bases short, with 13 bases between. The CDR3 coding sequence is TGTGCCTGGAGTGAAATGGGGACTGGGCCCCAGCATTTT. Protein: CAWSEMGTGPQHF.

The gene calls are TRBV5-6 and TRBJ1-1, with TRBD1 identical over 10 bases. V was clipped by 2 bases and J by 8 bases; unmatched bases: 6. Germline V CDR1 and CDR2: SGHDT, YYEEEE. This CDR3 is 14 amino acids long. CDR3 sequence: CASSLEPGQGEAFF. CDR3 DNA: TGTGCCAGCAGCTTAGAGCCGGGACAGGGGGAAGCTTTCTTT.